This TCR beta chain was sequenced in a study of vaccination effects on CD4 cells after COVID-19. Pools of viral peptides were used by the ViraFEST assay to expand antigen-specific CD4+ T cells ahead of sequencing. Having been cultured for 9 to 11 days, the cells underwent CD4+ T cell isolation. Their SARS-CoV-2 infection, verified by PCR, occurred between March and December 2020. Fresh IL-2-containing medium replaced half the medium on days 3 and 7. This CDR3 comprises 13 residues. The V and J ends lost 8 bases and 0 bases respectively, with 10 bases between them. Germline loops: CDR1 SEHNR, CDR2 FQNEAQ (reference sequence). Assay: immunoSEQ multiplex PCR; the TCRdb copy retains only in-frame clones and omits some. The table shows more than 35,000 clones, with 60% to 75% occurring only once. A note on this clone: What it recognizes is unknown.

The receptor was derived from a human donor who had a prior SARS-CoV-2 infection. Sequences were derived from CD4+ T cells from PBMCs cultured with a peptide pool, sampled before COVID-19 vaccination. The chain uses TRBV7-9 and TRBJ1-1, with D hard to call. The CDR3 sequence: CASAWGMNTEAFF. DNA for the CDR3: TGTGCCAGCGCTTGGGGAATGAACACTGAAGCTTTCTTT.